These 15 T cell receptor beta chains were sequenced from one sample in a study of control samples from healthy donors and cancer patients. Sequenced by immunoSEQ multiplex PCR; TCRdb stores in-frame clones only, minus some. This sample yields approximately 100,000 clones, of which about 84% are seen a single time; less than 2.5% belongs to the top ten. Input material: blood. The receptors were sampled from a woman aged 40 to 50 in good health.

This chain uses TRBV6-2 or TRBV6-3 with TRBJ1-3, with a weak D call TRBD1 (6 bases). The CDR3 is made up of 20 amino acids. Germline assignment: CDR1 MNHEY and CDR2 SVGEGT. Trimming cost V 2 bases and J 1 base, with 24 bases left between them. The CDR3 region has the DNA TGTGCCAGCAGTTACCCCGAGACAGGTTTTCGTACGCCGTCTGGAAACACCATATATTTT. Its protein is CASSYPETGFRTPSGNTIYF.

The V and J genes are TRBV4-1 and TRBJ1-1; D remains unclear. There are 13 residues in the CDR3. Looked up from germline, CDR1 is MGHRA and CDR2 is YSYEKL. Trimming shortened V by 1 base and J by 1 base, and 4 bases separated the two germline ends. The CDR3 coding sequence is TGCGCCAGCAGCCAAGGGTGGAACACTGAAGCTTTCTTT. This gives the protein CASSQGWNTEAFF.

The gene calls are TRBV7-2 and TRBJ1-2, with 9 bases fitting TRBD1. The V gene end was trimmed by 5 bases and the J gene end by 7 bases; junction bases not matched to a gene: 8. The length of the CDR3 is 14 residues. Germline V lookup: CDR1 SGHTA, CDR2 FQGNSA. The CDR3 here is CASSKQGAPRGYTF. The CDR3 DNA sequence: TGTGCCAGCAGCAAACAGGGGGCGCCTCGTGGCTACACCTTC.

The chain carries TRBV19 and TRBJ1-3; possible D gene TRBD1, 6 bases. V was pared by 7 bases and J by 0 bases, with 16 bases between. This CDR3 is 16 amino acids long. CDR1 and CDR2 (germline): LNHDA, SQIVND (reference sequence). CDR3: CASTLGAEYSGNTIYF. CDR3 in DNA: TGTGCCAGTACCCTGGGGGCAGAGTACTCTGGAAACACCATATATTTT.

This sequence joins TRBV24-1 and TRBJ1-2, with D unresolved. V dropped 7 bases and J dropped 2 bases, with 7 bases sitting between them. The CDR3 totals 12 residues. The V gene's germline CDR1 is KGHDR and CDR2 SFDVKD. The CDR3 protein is CATSAQNYGYTF. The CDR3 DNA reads TGTGCCACCAGCGCACAGAACTATGGCTACACCTTC.

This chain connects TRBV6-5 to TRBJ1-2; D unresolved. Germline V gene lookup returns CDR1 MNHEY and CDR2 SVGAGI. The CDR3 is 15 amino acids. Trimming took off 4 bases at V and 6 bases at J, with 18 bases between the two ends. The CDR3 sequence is CASSSTFVPRDGYTF. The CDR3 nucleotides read TGTGCCAGCAGTTCCACCTTTGTCCCCCGGGATGGCTACACCTTC.

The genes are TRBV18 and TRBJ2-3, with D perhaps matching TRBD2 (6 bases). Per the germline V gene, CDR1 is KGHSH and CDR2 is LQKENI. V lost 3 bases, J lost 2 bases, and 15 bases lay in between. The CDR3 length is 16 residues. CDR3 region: CASSPPLWGDTDTQYF. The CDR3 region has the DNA TGTGCCAGCTCACCCCCCCTCTGGGGGGACACAGATACGCAGTATTTT.

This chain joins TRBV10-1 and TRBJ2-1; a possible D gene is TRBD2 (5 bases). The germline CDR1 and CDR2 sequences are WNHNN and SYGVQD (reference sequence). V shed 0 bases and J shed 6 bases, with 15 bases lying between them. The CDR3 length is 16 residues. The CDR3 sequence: CASSESRAAKGNEQFF. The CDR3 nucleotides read TGCGCCAGCAGTGAGTCGCGGGCAGCAAAGGGCAATGAGCAGTTCTTC.

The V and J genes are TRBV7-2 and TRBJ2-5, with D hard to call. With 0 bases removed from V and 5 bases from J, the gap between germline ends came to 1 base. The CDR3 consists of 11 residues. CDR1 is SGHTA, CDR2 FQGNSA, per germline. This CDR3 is CASSLAETQYF. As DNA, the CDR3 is TGTGCCAGCAGCTTAGCGGAGACCCAGTACTTC.

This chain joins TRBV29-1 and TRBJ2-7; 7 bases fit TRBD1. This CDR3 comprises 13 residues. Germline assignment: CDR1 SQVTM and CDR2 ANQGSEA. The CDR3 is CNNRGPKSYEQYF. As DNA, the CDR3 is TGCAACAACAGGGGCCCCAAGTCCTACGAGCAGTACTTC.

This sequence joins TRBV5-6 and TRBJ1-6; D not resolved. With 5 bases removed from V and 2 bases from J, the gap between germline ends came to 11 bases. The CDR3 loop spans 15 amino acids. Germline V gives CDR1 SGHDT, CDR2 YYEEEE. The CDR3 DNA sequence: TGTGCCAGCAGAGGAAATTCCGCCTATAATTCACCCCTCCACTTT. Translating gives CASRGNSAYNSPLHF.

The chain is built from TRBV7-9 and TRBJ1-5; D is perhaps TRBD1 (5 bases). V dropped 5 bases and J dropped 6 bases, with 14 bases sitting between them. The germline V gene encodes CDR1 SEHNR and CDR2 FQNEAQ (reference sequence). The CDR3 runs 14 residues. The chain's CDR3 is CASSRQGIGQPQHF. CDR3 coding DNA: TGTGCCAGCAGCAGGCAGGGTATAGGTCAGCCCCAGCATTTT. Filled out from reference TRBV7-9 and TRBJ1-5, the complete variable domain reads DTGVSQNPRHKITKRGQNVTFRCDPISEHNRLYWYRQTLGQGPEFLTYFQNEAQLEKSRLLSDRFSAERPKGSFSTLEIQRTEQGDSAMYLCASSRQGIGQPQHFGDGTRLSIL.

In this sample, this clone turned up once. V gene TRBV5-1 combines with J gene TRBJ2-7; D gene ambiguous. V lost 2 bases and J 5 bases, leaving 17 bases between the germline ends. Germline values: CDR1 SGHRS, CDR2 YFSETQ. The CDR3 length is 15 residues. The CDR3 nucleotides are TGCGCCAGCAGCTTAGATCCTCAAGTCACCAACGAGCAGTACTTC. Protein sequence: CASSLDPQVTNEQYF. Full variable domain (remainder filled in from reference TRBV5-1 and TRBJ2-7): KAGVTQTPRYLIKTRGQQVTLSCSPISGHRSVSWYQQTPGQGLQFLFEYFSETQRNKGNFPGRFSGRQFSNSRSEMNVSTLELGDSALYLCASSLDPQVTNEQYFGPGTRLTVT.

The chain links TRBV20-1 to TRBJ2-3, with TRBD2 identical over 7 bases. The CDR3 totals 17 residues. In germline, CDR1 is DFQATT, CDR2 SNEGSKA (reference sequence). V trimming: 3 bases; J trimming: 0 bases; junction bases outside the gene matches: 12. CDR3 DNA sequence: TGCAGTGCTAGTGGGGGGGACCTACCTTCTAGCACAGATACGCAGTATTTT. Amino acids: CSASGGDLPSSTDTQYF.

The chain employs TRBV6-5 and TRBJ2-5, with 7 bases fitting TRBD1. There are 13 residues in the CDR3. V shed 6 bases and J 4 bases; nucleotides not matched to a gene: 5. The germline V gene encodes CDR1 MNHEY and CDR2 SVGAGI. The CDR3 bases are TGTGCCAGCAGACAAACAGGGGTAGAGACCCAGTACTTC. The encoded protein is CASRQTGVETQYF.